The following is a T cell receptor (beta chain) sequence with its context. These data originate in a study of blood T cell repertoires in COVID-19. Turning to the study itself: Both acute and convalescent COVID-19 samples were obtained from the United States, Italy and Spain.

The CDR3 length is 16 residues. Germline V gives CDR1 MNHEY, CDR2 SMNVEV (reference sequence). The V end lost 5 bases, the J end lost 2 bases, and 18 bases lay between the germline ends. Source study methods: Amplification with reference gene primers provided the estimates of nucleated cell counts. Clones were read by immunoSEQ multiplex PCR, and TCRdb kept only the in-frame ones, dropping some. V and J calls and clone size follow that table, whereas D and trimming were derived from the DNA. The table shows a few hundred thousand clones, with roughly 80% occurring only once. The V gene is TRBV27, the J gene TRBJ1-2; D is undetermined. The origin of this receptor is a human donor with acute or convalescent COVID-19. The donor label of this sample is uncertain. The sequencing input was peripheral blood. The CDR3 sequence is CASSPKSGGTNYGYTF. CDR3 DNA: TGTGCCAGCAGTCCGAAGTCGGGTGGTACGAACTATGGCTACACCTTC.